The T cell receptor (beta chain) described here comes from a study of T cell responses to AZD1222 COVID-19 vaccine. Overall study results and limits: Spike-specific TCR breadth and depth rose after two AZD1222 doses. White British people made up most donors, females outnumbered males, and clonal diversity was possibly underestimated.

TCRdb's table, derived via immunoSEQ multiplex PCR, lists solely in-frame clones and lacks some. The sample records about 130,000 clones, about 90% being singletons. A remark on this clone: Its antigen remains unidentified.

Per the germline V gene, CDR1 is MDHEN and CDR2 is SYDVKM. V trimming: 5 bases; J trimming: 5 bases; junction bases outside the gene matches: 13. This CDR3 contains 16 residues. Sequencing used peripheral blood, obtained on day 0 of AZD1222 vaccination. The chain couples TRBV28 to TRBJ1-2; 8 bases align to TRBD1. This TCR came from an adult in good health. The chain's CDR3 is CASSPATGTGRYGYTF. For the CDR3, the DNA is TGTGCCAGCAGTCCAGCGACCGGGACAGGCCGTTATGGCTACACCTTC.